These 25 T cell receptor beta chains were sequenced from one sample in a study of blood T cell repertoires in COVID-19. The table came from immunoSEQ multiplex PCR; TCRdb's copy has only in-frame clones and leaves some out. The table lists 300,000 to 450,000 clones, roughly 87% of them singletons, with 0.9% to 1.2% in the top ten. Sequenced sample: PBMCs or T cells enriched from blood (not recorded which). The receptors shown here come from a woman aged 30 to 39 who had recovered from COVID-19.

V gene TRBV4-1 combines with J gene TRBJ1-3; D is possibly TRBD1 (5 bases). In germline, CDR1 is MGHRA, CDR2 YSYEKL. The CDR3 is made up of 16 amino acids. V was cut by 3 bases and J by 2 bases, with 14 bases left in between. The DNA of the CDR3 is TGCGCCAGCAGCCACGCGACAGCACGACCTGGAAACACCATATATTTT. Protein product: CASSHATARPGNTIYF.

The CDR3 nucleotides are TGTGCCAGCAGCTCTGGACAAATCTATGGCTACACCTTC. Translation gives CASSSGQIYGYTF. The chain recombines TRBV7-9 with TRBJ1-2, with D possibly TRBD1 on 5 matching bases. V lost 4 bases, J lost 4 bases, and 10 bases lay in between. Germline V gives CDR1 SEHNR, CDR2 FQNEAQ (reference sequence). The CDR3 runs to 13 residues.

The chain combines TRBV5-1 with TRBJ1-2; 7 bases are a match to TRBD1. The CDR3 runs to 13 residues. Unmatched junction bases numbered 5, after V lost 4 bases and J lost 5 bases. Germline V lookup: CDR1 SGHRS, CDR2 YFSETQ. The CDR3 sequence: CASSEQGTYGYTF. The CDR3 nucleotides are TGCGCCAGCAGCGAACAGGGGACTTATGGCTACACCTTC.

The chain joins TRBV25-1 to TRBJ1-1, with 12 nucleotides matching TRBD1. The V and J ends lost 3 bases and 6 bases, in that order; junction bases with no gene match: 5. The CDR3 is 15 amino acids. Germline assignment: CDR1 MGHDK and CDR2 SYGVNS. The CDR3 loop is CASSEPGTGGSEAFF. The CDR3 DNA reads TGTGCCAGCAGTGAGCCCGGGACAGGGGGCTCTGAAGCTTTCTTT.

The chain's CDR3 is CSASGGTGVQETQYF. CDR3 in DNA: TGCAGTGCTAGTGGGGGAACAGGGGTCCAAGAGACCCAGTACTTC. The chain employs TRBV20-1 and TRBJ2-5; TRBD1 matches 7 bases. The CDR3 has 15 residues. V lost 3 bases to trimming and J lost 1 base; unmatched junction nucleotides: 8. The germline CDR1 and CDR2 sequences are DFQATT and SNEGSKA (reference sequence).

V gene TRBV21-1 combines with J gene TRBJ2-3; the table's D call of TRBD2 was not tested on the DNA. TRBV21-1 is classified as a pseudogene. The CDR3 runs to 18 residues. CDR3 sequence (DNA): TGTGCCAGCAGCAAAGCGCTTAGGTCTAGCGGGGGGAGGGATACGCAGTATTTT. This sequence encodes CASSKALRSSGGRDTQYF.

The chain carries TRBV27 and TRBJ1-1; D gene uncertain. CDR1 and CDR2 from the germline V gene are MNHEY and SMNVEV (reference sequence). The CDR3 has 13 residues. With 3 bases removed from V and 1 base from J, the gap between germline ends came to 6 bases. This CDR3 reads CASSFGENTEAFF. The CDR3 DNA reads TGTGCCAGCAGTTTCGGGGAGAACACTGAAGCTTTCTTT.

This chain connects TRBV14 to TRBJ1-1, with 12 nucleotides matching TRBD1. V shed 3 bases and J 7 bases; nucleotides not matched to a gene: 6. The CDR3 has 15 residues. Looked up from germline, CDR1 is SGHDN and CDR2 is FVKESK. CDR3 coding DNA: TGTGCCAGCAGCCATAAGGGACAGGGGGCGTATGAAGCTTTCTTT. Translated: CASSHKGQGAYEAFF. Looking up the rest from reference TRBV14 and TRBJ1-1 gives the full variable domain: EAGVTQFPSHSVIEKGQTVTLRCDPISGHDNLYWYRRVMGKEIKFLLHFVKESKQDESGMPNNRFLAERTGGTYSTLKVQPAELEDSGVYFCASSHKGQGAYEAFFGQGTRLTVV.

This rearrangement joins TRBV3-1 (or the pseudogene TRBV3-2) to TRBJ1-6, with 10 bases lining up with TRBD1. Germline V gene sequence: CDR1 LGHDT, CDR2 YNNKEL (reference sequence). V gave up 1 base and J gave up 10 bases; unmatched junction bases: 4. The CDR3 is 15 residues long. Here the CDR3 DNA reads TGTGCCAGCAGCCAAGTAGACAGGGGGCTCTCACCCCTCCACTTT. Translating it yields CASSQVDRGLSPLHF.

This clone was seen just once. The chain has TRBV10-2 and TRBJ2-1; 10 bases align to TRBD2. Germline-derived CDR1 and CDR2 are WSHSY and SAAADI. The CDR3 is 18 residues long. V shed 2 bases, J shed 8 bases, and the junction held 15 bases outside the gene matches. CDR3 sequence: CASSESGLAGVGRDEQFF. The CDR3 coding sequence is TGCGCCAGCAGTGAGAGTGGGCTAGCGGGGGTAGGCCGGGATGAGCAGTTCTTC.

The chain carries TRBV7-2 and TRBJ1-5; tentatively, D is TRBD1 (6 bases). CDR3 length: 15 residues. Germline V gene data show CDR1 as SGHTA and CDR2 as FQGNSA. With 1 base removed from V and 6 bases from J, the gap between germline ends came to 13 bases. The CDR3 here is CASSLVGGQGQPQHF. For the CDR3, the DNA is TGTGCCAGCAGCTTAGTGGGGGGGCAGGGTCAGCCCCAGCATTTT.

This clone was counted once. The genes are TRBV6-1 and TRBJ2-7; 9 nucleotides match TRBD2. CDR3 length: 17 amino acids. Losses at the gene ends were 3 bases for V and 2 bases for J; bases not matched to a gene: 11. In germline, CDR1 is MNHNS, CDR2 SASEGT. DNA of the CDR3: TGTGCCAGCAGTGAGCCTAGCGGGGCCTCTATAACCTACGAGCAGTACTTC. Its protein is CASSEPSGASITYEQYF.

The chain employs TRBV10-1 and TRBJ2-7; the match to TRBD1 covers 10 bases. Germline V gene lookup returns CDR1 WNHNN and CDR2 SYGVQD (reference sequence). This CDR3 spans 15 amino acids. Trimming removed 3 bases from V and 3 bases from J; junction bases left unmatched: 5. For the CDR3, the DNA is TGCGCCAGCAGTGAACCCGGGACAGGGGTCTACGAGCAGTACTTC. This sequence encodes CASSEPGTGVYEQYF.

The chain links TRBV28 to TRBJ2-7; 11 bases match TRBD2. The germline V gene has CDR1 MDHEN and CDR2 SYDVKM. The CDR3 length is 17 residues. J was trimmed by 6 bases and V by 6 bases; bases with no gene match: 16. The CDR3, as DNA: TGTGCCAGCAGCTTCCTGACACTAGCGGGGGACCCCATCGAGCAGTACTTC. Translating gives CASSFLTLAGDPIEQYF.

The genes are TRBV12-2 and TRBJ1-1. TRBV12-2 is termed a pseudogene. There are 15 residues in the CDR3. CDR3 coding DNA: TGTGCAAGTCGCTTAGCAGTCGGGGGGTACACTGAAGCTTTCTTT. Its protein product is CASRLAVGGYTEAFF.

This chain connects TRBV13 to TRBJ1-4; a possible D gene is TRBD1 (6 bases). Trimming left V 6 bases short and J 2 bases short, with 13 bases between. The CDR3 runs to 15 residues. CDR1 and CDR2 from the germline V gene are PRHDT and FYEKMQ (reference sequence). The CDR3 sequence is CASRLRGSTNEKLFF. In DNA form, the CDR3 reads TGTGCCAGCAGACTTAGGGGGAGTACTAATGAAAAACTGTTTTTT.

The chain uses TRBV19 and TRBJ2-2, with 7 bases aligning to TRBD1. The CDR3 runs 14 residues. Per the germline V gene, CDR1 is LNHDA and CDR2 is SQIVND (reference sequence). Germline trimming cut 10 bases from V and 4 bases from J; bases unmatched to any gene: 9. The CDR3 nucleotides are TGTGCCACCCACCGGGACAGCTCCACCGGGGAGCTGTTTTTT. Translating gives CATHRDSSTGELFF.

V is TRBV5-5 and J is TRBJ1-5; possible D gene TRBD1, 6 bases. The V gene lost 0 bases and the J gene lost 2 bases, with 12 bases spanning the gap. Germline V gene sequence: CDR1 SGHKS, CDR2 YYEKEE (reference sequence). The CDR3 length is 16 residues. The CDR3 DNA sequence: TGTGCCAGCAGCTTGGATGCAGGGGCTGGCAATCAGCCCCAGCATTTT. Translated, it gives CASSLDAGAGNQPQHF.

V gene TRBV12-3 or TRBV12-4 combines with J gene TRBJ1-4; perhaps TRBD1 as D (6 bases). Trimming stripped 6 bases from V and 7 bases from J, with 12 bases between. The CDR3 has 13 amino acids. CDR3 coding DNA: TGTGCCAGCAGGCCTACAGGGTCTGAAAAACTGTTTTTT. Its protein is CASRPTGSEKLFF.

The chain has TRBV5-1 and TRBJ2-3, with 7 bases that match TRBD1. Germline V gene sequence: CDR1 SGHRS, CDR2 YFSETQ. V shed 4 bases, J shed 3 bases, and the junction held 8 bases outside the gene matches. CDR3 length: 15 amino acids. The CDR3 protein is CASSREGAGTDTQYF. DNA for the CDR3: TGCGCCAGCAGCAGAGAGGGGGCAGGGACAGATACGCAGTATTTT.

V is TRBV2 and J is TRBJ2-5, with 9 bases lining up with TRBD1. This CDR3 region has 14 residues. Germline V lookup: CDR1 SNHLY, CDR2 FYNNEI. V lost 8 bases, J lost 4 bases, and 8 bases stayed unmatched. The CDR3 sequence: CASQLETGGETQYF. The CDR3 coding sequence is TGTGCCAGCCAACTGGAGACAGGGGGAGAGACCCAGTACTTC.

As to this clone: Within the sample, other DNA sequences also encode this same CDR3. The rearrangement uses TRBV12-3 or TRBV12-4 and TRBJ2-2; no definite D call. The CDR3 consists of 12 residues. Trimming took off 6 bases at V and 2 bases at J, with 4 bases between the two ends. The CDR3 sequence: CASRLNTGELFF. DNA for the CDR3: TGTGCCAGCAGACTTAACACCGGGGAGCTGTTTTTT.

The chain employs TRBV24-1 and TRBJ2-2; TRBD1 is a possible D gene (6 bases). Trimming took off 1 base at V and 0 bases at J, with 8 bases between the two ends. The CDR3 runs to 16 residues. CDR1 and CDR2 from the germline V gene are KGHDR and SFDVKD. The CDR3 nucleotides are TGTGCCACCAGTGATTTAAACAGGGCGAACACCGGGGAGCTGTTTTTT. Translation: CATSDLNRANTGELFF.

This clone was observed a handful of times. The chain has TRBV15 and TRBJ2-7, with 8 bases aligning to TRBD1. This CDR3 is 14 amino acids long. Per the germline V gene, CDR1 is LNHNV and CDR2 is YYDKDF (reference sequence). After removal of 1 base from V and 4 bases from J, the junction contained 3 bases not matched to a gene. CDR3 sequence reads: CATSRGQGIYEQYF. The DNA for the CDR3 is TGTGCCACCAGCAGAGGACAGGGGATTTACGAGCAGTACTTC.

The chain couples TRBV29-1 to TRBJ2-1; the match to TRBD1 covers 8 bases. V gave up 4 bases and J gave up 6 bases; unmatched junction bases: 8. CDR1 is SQVTM, CDR2 ANQGSEA, per germline. The CDR3 runs 14 residues. For the CDR3, the DNA is TGCAGCGTTGTGGGGAGACAGGGGTTCAATGAGCAGTTCTTC. Translated: CSVVGRQGFNEQFF.